This T cell receptor beta chain is drawn from a study of blood T cell repertoires in COVID-19. Study-wide background: Spain, Italy and the United States supplied samples that represented acute and convalescent COVID-19. PBMCs, B-cell-depleted T cells, or T cells provided the cDNA or gDNA that made up the material.

This table comes from immunoSEQ multiplex PCR, and its TCRdb copy is limited to in-frame clones, with some not included. The top ten hold around 7% of the sample, which has about 110,000 clones, approximately 88% seen once. This clone was recorded only once. The sequencing sample was made of peripheral blood. The receptor was isolated from a man aged 50-60 years with active or convalescent COVID-19.

CDR3 sequence: CASSLLGGAIREKLFF. CDR3 bases: TGCGCCAGCAGCCTCTTAGGGGGGGCTATTCGGGAAAAACTGTTTTTT. The rearrangement links TRBV4-1 to TRBJ1-4; a possible D gene is TRBD1 (6 bases). Germline V gene sequence: CDR1 MGHRA, CDR2 YSYEKL. The CDR3 has 16 amino acids. V lost 4 bases and J lost 8, with 20 bases in between.